The 9 T cell receptor beta chains given below trace back to one sample, sequenced in a study of blood T cell repertoires in COVID-19. Assay used: immunoSEQ multiplex PCR; TCRdb lists only in-frame clones, some missing. The sample yields over 200,000 clones, almost 85% seen once. The sequenced sample was PBMCs or T cells enriched from blood (not recorded which). The receptors were gathered from a man aged 35 to 55 who had recovered from COVID-19.

The DNA for the CDR3 is TGTGCCAGCTCTTCGGGCTGGCAGGGAGGAGAAAAACTGTTTTTT. It translates to CASSSGWQGGEKLFF. V gene TRBV18 combines with J gene TRBJ1-4; perhaps TRBD1 as D (5 bases). The germline V and J ends were trimmed by 6 bases and 8 bases, with 19 bases remaining between them. The CDR3 contains 15 residues. Looked up from germline, CDR1 is KGHSH and CDR2 is LQKENI.

This clone was found a few times. V and J are TRBV30 and TRBJ1-2, with D possibly being TRBD1 (6 bases). This CDR3 region has 13 residues. Trimming cost V 3 bases and J 8 bases, with 16 bases left between them. In germline, CDR1 is GTSNPN, CDR2 SVGIG (reference sequence). The CDR3: CAWSKTGREGYTF. CDR3 in DNA: TGTGCCTGGAGCAAAACAGGGAGGGAAGGCTACACCTTC.

This chain uses TRBV18 with TRBJ1-1; the D gene is possibly TRBD1 (5 bases). V lost 4 bases and J lost 1, with 13 bases in between. CDR3 length: 15 amino acids. The germline V gene encodes CDR1 KGHSH and CDR2 LQKENI. CDR3: CASSLGGATNTEAFF. The CDR3 DNA reads TGTGCCAGCTCACTGGGAGGGGCGACGAACACTGAAGCTTTCTTT. Together with reference TRBV18 and TRBJ1-1, the CDR3 gives the full variable domain: NAGVMQNPRHLVRRRGQEARLRCSPMKGHSHVYWYRQLPEEGLKFMVYLQKENIIDESGMPKERFSAEFPKEGPSILRIQQVVRGDSAAYFCASSLGGATNTEAFFGQGTRLTVV.

This clone was seen a single time. The V call is TRBV5-4, the J call TRBJ2-7; 10 positions agree with TRBD1. The germline V gene encodes CDR1 SGHNT and CDR2 YYREEE (reference sequence). V dropped 5 bases and J dropped 1; count of bases not matched to a gene: 3. The CDR3 totals 14 residues. CDR3 protein: CASRRTGGSYEQYF. The CDR3 DNA sequence: TGTGCCAGCAGGAGGACAGGGGGTTCCTACGAGCAGTACTTC.

The genes are TRBV5-5 and TRBJ1-2; 7 nucleotides agree with TRBD1. Germline lookup yields CDR1 SGHKS and CDR2 YYEKEE (reference sequence). With V trimmed by 4 bases and J by 0 bases, 3 bases remained unmatched. CDR3 length: 14 residues. The CDR3 loop reads CASSLQGPNYGYTF. Here the CDR3 DNA reads TGTGCCAGCAGCCTACAGGGGCCTAACTATGGCTACACCTTC.

The V and J genes are TRBV28 and TRBJ1-1, with D uncertain. Per the germline V gene, CDR1 is MDHEN and CDR2 is SYDVKM. Trimming cost V 3 bases and J 11 bases, with 10 bases left between them. The CDR3 spans 11 residues. The CDR3 nucleotides are TGTGCCAGCAGTTTGGGCCGAGGGGCTTTCTTT. Its translation is CASSLGRGAFF.

This chain links TRBV5-1 with TRBJ2-7; 11 nucleotides match TRBD1. The V gene end was trimmed by 0 bases and the J gene end by 5 bases; junction bases not matched to a gene: 1. Per germline, CDR1 SGHRS and CDR2 YFSETQ. CDR3 length: 14 amino acids. As DNA, the CDR3 is TGCGCCAGCAGCTTGGGGACAGGGGGCGACGAGCAGTACTTC. This encodes CASSLGTGGDEQYF.

The J gene is TRBJ2-7, the V gene TRBV6-5, with TRBD2 matching over 9 bases. Germline CDR1 is MNHEY and CDR2 is SVGAGI. The V gene end was trimmed by 5 bases and the J gene end by 9 bases; junction bases not matched to a gene: 11. The CDR3 extends over 14 amino acids. CDR3 loop: CASSTSGGHSAQYF. CDR3 coding DNA: TGTGCCAGCAGTACGAGCGGGGGGCACTCCGCGCAGTACTTC.

This clone has a handful of counts. The chain recombines TRBV19 with TRBJ1-5; D is unclear. Per the germline V gene, CDR1 is LNHDA and CDR2 is SQIVND (reference sequence). The V gene lost 2 bases and the J gene lost 5 bases, with 13 bases spanning the gap. The CDR3 runs to 15 residues. DNA of the CDR3: TGTGCCAGTAGTATAAGCGGATGGATCCATCAGCCCCAGCATTTT. It specifies CASSISGWIHQPQHF.